The T cell receptor beta chain described here comes from a study of blood T cell repertoires in COVID-19. At the level of the study: The study drew acute and convalescent COVID-19 samples from the United States, Italy and Spain. Sources were T cells, B-cell-depleted T cells, or PBMCs; the material itself was cDNA or gDNA.

In the source study's methods: Estimated nucleated cell counts came from reference gene primer amplification. Using immunoSEQ multiplex PCR, the repertoire was profiled, and TCRdb retains in-frame clones only, with some absent. Clone size and V and J calls were adopted from that table, with D and trimming inferred from the DNA. Seen here are under 130,000 clones, nearly 90% observed once, and the top ten hold around 3.1%. With V trimmed by 3 bases and J by 6 bases, 1 base remained unmatched. This CDR3 is built from 12 residues. Germline V gives CDR1 LNHNV, CDR2 YYDKDF (reference sequence). Specimen: peripheral blood. The V call is TRBV15, the J call TRBJ1-2; TRBD1 matches at 7 bases. The TCR comes from a man in his fifties in a cohort sampled during active COVID-19. The CDR3 DNA reads as TGTGCCACCAGCAGTACAGGGGATGGCTACACCTTC. Protein product: CATSSTGDGYTF.